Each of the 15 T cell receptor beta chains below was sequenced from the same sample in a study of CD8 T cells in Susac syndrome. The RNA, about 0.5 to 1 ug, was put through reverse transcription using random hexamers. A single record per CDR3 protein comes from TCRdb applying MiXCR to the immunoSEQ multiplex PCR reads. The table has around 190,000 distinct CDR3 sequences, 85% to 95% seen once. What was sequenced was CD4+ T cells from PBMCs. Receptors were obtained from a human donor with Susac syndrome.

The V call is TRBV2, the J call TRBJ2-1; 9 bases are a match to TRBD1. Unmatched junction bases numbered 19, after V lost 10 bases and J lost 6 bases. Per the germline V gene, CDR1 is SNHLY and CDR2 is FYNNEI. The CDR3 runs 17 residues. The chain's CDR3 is CATSPGTGRGAINEQFF. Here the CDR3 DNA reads TGTGCCACCTCTCCCGGGACAGGGCGCGGGGCGATCAATGAGCAGTTCTTC.

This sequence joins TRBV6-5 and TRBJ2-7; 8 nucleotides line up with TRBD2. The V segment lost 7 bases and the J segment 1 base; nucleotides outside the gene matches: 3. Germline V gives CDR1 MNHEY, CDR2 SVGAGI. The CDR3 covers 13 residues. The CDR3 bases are TGTGCCAGCAATCGGGGGGGATCCTACGAGCAGTACTTC. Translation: CASNRGGSYEQYF.

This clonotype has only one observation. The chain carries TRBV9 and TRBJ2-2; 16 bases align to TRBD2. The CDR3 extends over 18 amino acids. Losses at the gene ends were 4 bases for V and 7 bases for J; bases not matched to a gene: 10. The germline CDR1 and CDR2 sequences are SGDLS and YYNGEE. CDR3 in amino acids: CASSFPGTSGGAGGELFF. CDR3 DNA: TGTGCCAGCAGCTTCCCCGGGACTAGCGGGGGGGCCGGCGGGGAGCTGTTTTTT.

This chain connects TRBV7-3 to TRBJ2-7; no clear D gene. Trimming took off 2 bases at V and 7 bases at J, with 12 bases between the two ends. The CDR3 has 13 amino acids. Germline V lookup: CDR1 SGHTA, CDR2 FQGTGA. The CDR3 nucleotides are TGTGCCAGCAGCTTATACCGATCTGGGGAGCAGTACTTC. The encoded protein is CASSLYRSGEQYF.

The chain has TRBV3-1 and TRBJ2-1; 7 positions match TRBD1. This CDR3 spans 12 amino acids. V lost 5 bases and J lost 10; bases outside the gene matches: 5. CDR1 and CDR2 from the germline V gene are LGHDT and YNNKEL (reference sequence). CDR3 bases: TGTGCCAGCAGCACAGGGGACGGGGAGCAGTTCTTC. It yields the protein CASSTGDGEQFF.

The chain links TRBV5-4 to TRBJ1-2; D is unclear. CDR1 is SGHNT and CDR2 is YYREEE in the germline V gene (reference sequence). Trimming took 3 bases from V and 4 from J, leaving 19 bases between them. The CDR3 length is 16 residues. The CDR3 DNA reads TGTGCCAGCAGCTCGAATCCGGACGGTTCAAGCTATGGCTACACCTTC. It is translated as CASSSNPDGSSYGYTF.

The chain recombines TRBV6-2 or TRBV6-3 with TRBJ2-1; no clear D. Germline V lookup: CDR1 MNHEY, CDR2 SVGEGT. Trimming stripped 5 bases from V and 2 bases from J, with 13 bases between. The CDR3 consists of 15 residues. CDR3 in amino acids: CASSPWSKPYNEQFF. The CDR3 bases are TGTGCCAGCAGTCCCTGGAGTAAGCCCTACAATGAGCAGTTCTTC.

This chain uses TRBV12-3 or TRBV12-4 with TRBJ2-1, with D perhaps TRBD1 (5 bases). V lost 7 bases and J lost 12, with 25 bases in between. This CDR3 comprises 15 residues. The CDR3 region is CASTLKGVGLSGQFF. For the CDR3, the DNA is TGTGCCAGCACCTTGAAAGGGGTCGGGTTGAGTGGGCAGTTCTTC.

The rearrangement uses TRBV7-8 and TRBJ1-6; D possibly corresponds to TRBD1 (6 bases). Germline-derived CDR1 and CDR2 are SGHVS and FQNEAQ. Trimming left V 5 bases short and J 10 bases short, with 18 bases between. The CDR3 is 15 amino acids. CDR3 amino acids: CASSLEKGVGSPLHF. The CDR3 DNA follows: TGTGCCAGCAGCCTCGAGAAGGGGGTTGGGTCACCCCTCCACTTT.

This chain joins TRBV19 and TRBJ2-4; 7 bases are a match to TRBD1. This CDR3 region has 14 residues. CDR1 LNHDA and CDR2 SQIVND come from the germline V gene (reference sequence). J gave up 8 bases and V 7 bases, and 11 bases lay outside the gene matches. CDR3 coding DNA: TGTGCCAGTACCAGAGGGGGCAACTCGGACATTCAGTACTTC. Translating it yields CASTRGGNSDIQYF.

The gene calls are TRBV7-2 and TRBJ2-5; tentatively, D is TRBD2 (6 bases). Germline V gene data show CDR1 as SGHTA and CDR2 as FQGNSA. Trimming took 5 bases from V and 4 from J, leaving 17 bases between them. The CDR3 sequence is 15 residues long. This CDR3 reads CASSPRFWRGETQYF. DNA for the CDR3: TGTGCCAGCAGCCCTCGGTTCTGGCGGGGAGAGACCCAGTACTTC.

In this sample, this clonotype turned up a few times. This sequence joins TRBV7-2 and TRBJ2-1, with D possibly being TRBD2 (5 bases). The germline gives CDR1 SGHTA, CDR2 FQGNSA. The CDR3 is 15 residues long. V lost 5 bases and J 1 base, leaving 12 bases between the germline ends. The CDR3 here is CASSPHRGSYNEQFF. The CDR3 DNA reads TGTGCCAGCAGCCCCCACCGAGGGTCCTACAATGAGCAGTTCTTC.

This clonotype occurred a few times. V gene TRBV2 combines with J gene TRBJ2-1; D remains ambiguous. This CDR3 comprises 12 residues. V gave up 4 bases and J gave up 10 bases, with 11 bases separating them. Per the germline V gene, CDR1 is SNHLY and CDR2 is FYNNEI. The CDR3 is CASSGTRTEQFF. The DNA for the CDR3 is TGTGCCAGCAGTGGAACCCGAACCGAGCAGTTCTTC.

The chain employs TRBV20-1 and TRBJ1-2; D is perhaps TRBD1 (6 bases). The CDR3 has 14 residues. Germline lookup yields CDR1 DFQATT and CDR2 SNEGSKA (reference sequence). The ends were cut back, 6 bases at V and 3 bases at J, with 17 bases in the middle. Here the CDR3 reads CSAIGRGGYYGYTF. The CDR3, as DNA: TGCAGTGCCATAGGCCGAGGGGGATACTATGGCTACACCTTC.

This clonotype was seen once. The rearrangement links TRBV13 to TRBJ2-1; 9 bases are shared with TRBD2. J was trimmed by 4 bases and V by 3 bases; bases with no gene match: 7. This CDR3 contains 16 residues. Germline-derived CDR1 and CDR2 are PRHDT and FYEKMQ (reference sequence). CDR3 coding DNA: TGTGCCAGCAGCTTGGTCCGGCGGGGGGGTTACAATGAGCAGTTCTTC. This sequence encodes CASSLVRRGGYNEQFF.